The rows below give T cell receptor beta chains drawn from one sample of a study of blood T cells in healthy people across ages. TCRdb re-called the 5' RACE reads through MiXCR, storing one row per CDR3 protein. Of roughly 1.5 million distinct CDR3 sequences in the sample, 35% to 45% are singletons; the top ten hold more than 4%. The sample taken for sequencing was blood. The receptor source for this set is a woman between 18 and 29 years old in good health. The CDR3 runs from the conserved cysteine through the conserved F or W. D genes are given only for firm matches. Not all rows give a size; the values are once, few, many and, for expanded clones, a class.

.,TRBV30,few,TRBJ2-5,CAWTGVVETQYF
.,TRBV6-5,.,TRBJ1-1,CASSPRAVRVNTEAFF
.,TRBV27,.,TRBJ2-5,CASSSPGAPGYF
TRBD2,TRBV7-3,.,TRBJ2-1,CASSAKTSGTNNEQFF
.,TRBV2,.,TRBJ2-7,CASSQTALRNEQYF
TRBD2,TRBV20-1,few,TRBJ2-1,CSAIASGSDEQFF
.,TRBV3-1,once,TRBJ1-1,CASSKSLGATLNTEAFF
.,TRBV27,many,TRBJ2-3,CASQLAPTDTQYF
.,TRBV9,.,TRBJ2-3,CASSVDGSNLDTQYF
TRBD1,TRBV13,few,TRBJ1-1,CASSRQGVGTEAFF
TRBD2,TRBV4-3,.,TRBJ2-3,CASSPLGPAGGPDTQYF
.,TRBV6-2/TRBV6-3,.,TRBJ1-2,CASSLPWTDNYGYTF